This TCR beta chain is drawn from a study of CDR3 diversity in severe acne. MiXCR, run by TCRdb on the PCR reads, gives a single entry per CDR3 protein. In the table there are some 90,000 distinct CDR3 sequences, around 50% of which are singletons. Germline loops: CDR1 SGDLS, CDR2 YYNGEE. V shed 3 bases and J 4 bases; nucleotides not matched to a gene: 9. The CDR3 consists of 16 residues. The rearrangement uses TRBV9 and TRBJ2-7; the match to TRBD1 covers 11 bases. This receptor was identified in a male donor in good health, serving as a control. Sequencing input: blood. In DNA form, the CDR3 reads TGTGCCAGCAGCGCTGGACAGGGGGCGGGAGGGTACGAGCAGTACTTC. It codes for CASSAGQGAGGYEQYF.